The 29 T cell receptor beta chains below all came from one sample that was sequenced in a study of technical replicates of blood from a few donors (TCRdb year 2017). Library prep was done by the immunoSEQ multiplex PCR assay. This immuneACCESS table, as held by TCRdb, lists in-frame sequences with V and J called but not all clones. Of the missing ones, under half trace to an unresolved V gene in checked studies; the others have no known cause. Present in this sample are 70,000 to 75,000 clones, roughly 94% of which were seen just once. The ten largest make up roughly 0.26% of the sample. Sequenced material: T cells isolated from PBMCs. These receptors all stem from a human donor in good health.

The genes are TRBV27 and TRBJ2-1, with 14 bases aligning to TRBD2. V was clipped by 5 bases and J by 7 bases; unmatched bases: 7. The V gene's germline CDR1 is MNHEY and CDR2 SMNVEV (reference sequence). There are 16 residues in the CDR3. For the CDR3, the DNA is TGTGCCAGCAGTCCCTGGACTAGCGGGAGGAGGAATGAGCAGTTCTTC. Amino acids: CASSPWTSGRRNEQFF.

The rearrangement joins TRBV29-1 to TRBJ2-7; TRBD1 matches at 8 bases. This CDR3 region has 14 residues. The germline V gene encodes CDR1 SQVTM and CDR2 ANQGSEA. Trimming at V came to 3 bases and at J to 3 bases, leaving 7 bases not matched to a gene. CDR3 bases: TGCAGCGTTGAGGTGGGACAGGACCTCTACGAGCAGTACTTC. This codes for CSVEVGQDLYEQYF.

The J gene is TRBJ1-1, the V gene TRBV2; 11 positions agree with TRBD1. The CDR3 consists of 14 residues. Germline V lookup: CDR1 SNHLY, CDR2 FYNNEI. The CDR3 is CAGTGGRMNTEAFF. The CDR3 nucleotides read TGTGCAGGGACAGGGGGGAGAATGAACACTGAAGCTTTCTTT.

This chain uses TRBV4-1 with TRBJ2-1, with 7 bases matching TRBD1. Trimming took 4 bases from V and 4 from J; bases not matched to a gene: 10. Germline values: CDR1 MGHRA, CDR2 YSYEKL. The CDR3 consists of 16 residues. CDR3 nucleotide sequence: TGCGCCAGCAGCCGCTTTTGGGCAGGGGGTTACAATGAGCAGTTCTTC. Amino acid sequence: CASSRFWAGGYNEQFF.

This chain uses TRBV5-1 with TRBJ2-1; 10 bases agree with TRBD2. V lost 0 bases, J lost 6 bases, and 9 bases stayed unmatched. Germline V lookup: CDR1 SGHRS, CDR2 YFSETQ. The CDR3 length is 17 residues. CDR3 region: CASSLGASGSTGNEQFF. The DNA of the CDR3 is TGCGCCAGCAGCTTGGGGGCTAGCGGGAGTACCGGCAATGAGCAGTTCTTC.

V gene TRBV5-1 combines with J gene TRBJ2-2; a weak D match, TRBD1 (6 bases). The ends were cut back, 3 bases at V and 9 bases at J, with 12 bases in the middle. The CDR3 runs 13 residues. Germline assignment: CDR1 SGHRS and CDR2 YFSETQ. The CDR3 reads CASSYRDERELFF. In nucleotides, the CDR3 is TGCGCCAGCAGCTACAGGGATGAGCGGGAGCTGTTTTTT.

The chain combines TRBV2 with TRBJ1-2; no clear D gene. Per the germline V gene, CDR1 is SNHLY and CDR2 is FYNNEI. Trimming left V 0 bases short and J 4 bases short, with 6 bases between. This CDR3 region has 13 residues. The CDR3 region has the DNA TGTGCCAGCAGTGAAGCCCTCCCCTATGGCTACACCTTC. As protein: CASSEALPYGYTF.

The chain is built from TRBV5-1 and TRBJ2-5; 8 nucleotides line up with TRBD2. CDR3 length: 18 amino acids. Losses at the gene ends were 0 bases for V and 5 bases for J; bases not matched to a gene: 15. Germline assignment: CDR1 SGHRS and CDR2 YFSETQ. The CDR3 loop reads CASSLGRPLSGAGETQYF. DNA of the CDR3: TGCGCCAGCAGCTTGGGCCGGCCTCTTAGCGGGGCCGGGGAGACCCAGTACTTC.

The chain employs TRBV9 and TRBJ1-2; tentatively, D is TRBD1 (6 bases). Germline CDR1 SGDLS, CDR2 YYNGEE. V was cut by 0 bases and J by 6 bases, with 30 bases left in between. The CDR3 has 20 residues. CDR3 sequence: CASSVASYSRLLQGSHGYTF. In DNA form, the CDR3 reads TGTGCCAGCAGCGTAGCATCCTACTCCCGGTTACTACAGGGTAGCCATGGCTACACCTTC.

This rearrangement joins TRBV5-1 to TRBJ2-3, with D possibly TRBD2 on 5 matching bases. V gave up 0 bases and J gave up 0 bases, with 11 bases separating them. Per germline, CDR1 SGHRS and CDR2 YFSETQ. This CDR3 spans 16 amino acids. CDR3 protein: CASSLVRGLSTDTQYF. Written as DNA, the CDR3 is TGCGCCAGCAGCTTGGTCCGGGGTCTAAGCACAGATACGCAGTATTTT.

The chain carries TRBV9 and TRBJ1-2, with D possibly matching TRBD1 (5 bases). CDR1 is SGDLS, CDR2 YYNGEE, per germline. This CDR3 region has 13 residues. With 3 bases removed from V and 0 bases from J, the gap between germline ends came to 6 bases. As DNA, the CDR3 is TGTGCCAGCAGCGCGGACACTAACTATGGCTACACCTTC. As protein: CASSADTNYGYTF. The full variable domain, in which reference TRBV9 and TRBJ1-2 provide the parts outside the CDR3, is DSGVTQTPKHLITATGQRVTLRCSPRSGDLSVYWYQQSLDQGLQFLIQYYNGEERAKGNILERFSAQQFPDLHSELNLSSLELGDSALYFCASSADTNYGYTFGSGTRLTVV.

This chain links TRBV9 with TRBJ2-1; 9 bases fit TRBD2. The CDR3 length is 14 residues. The V gene end was trimmed by 6 bases and the J gene end by 7 bases; junction bases not matched to a gene: 8. Germline assignment: CDR1 SGDLS and CDR2 YYNGEE. CDR3 DNA: TGTGCCAGCAACCCCGGCGGGGGGGATAATGAGCAGTTCTTC. Translated, it gives CASNPGGGDNEQFF.

The rearrangement links TRBV10-1 to TRBJ2-7; 11 bases are shared with TRBD2. CDR1 WNHNN and CDR2 SYGVQD come from the germline V gene (reference sequence). The CDR3 spans 15 residues. The junction had 2 bases not matched to a gene; V was cut back by 4 bases and J by 0 bases. In DNA form, the CDR3 reads TGCGCCAGCAGTGGAACTAGCGGGAGCTCCTACGAGCAGTACTTC. Amino acid sequence: CASSGTSGSSYEQYF.

The gene calls are TRBV30 and TRBJ1-3; possibly TRBD1 for D (5 bases). Between the trimmed V and J ends, which lost 2 bases and 0 bases, there was a span of 11 bases. The CDR3 loop spans 15 amino acids. The germline CDR1 and CDR2 sequences are GTSNPN and SVGIG (reference sequence). The CDR3 sequence is CAWSRDLSSGNTIYF. The CDR3 DNA follows: TGTGCCTGGAGTCGGGACTTATCCTCTGGAAACACCATATATTTT.

The chain joins TRBV6-5 to TRBJ1-2; 10 bases fit TRBD1. Trimming took 6 bases from V and 8 from J; bases not matched to a gene: 9. Germline V CDR1 and CDR2: MNHEY, SVGAGI. CDR3 length: 14 residues. The chain's CDR3 is CASRAPGQGIGYTF. The CDR3 DNA reads TGTGCCAGCAGGGCGCCGGGACAGGGGATAGGCTACACCTTC.

The genes are TRBV29-1 and TRBJ2-2; D not resolved. Germline CDR1 reads SQVTM; CDR2 reads ANQGSEA. This CDR3 spans 17 amino acids. V shed 0 bases and J shed 5 bases, with 19 bases lying between them. CDR3 DNA: TGCAGCGTTGAAGATCAGGTTGGGCTAAGTCGGACCGGGGAGCTGTTTTTT. Translating gives CSVEDQVGLSRTGELFF.

This clone was picked up one time. The chain is built from TRBV6-6 and TRBJ2-5; D gene unclear. The germline V and J ends were trimmed by 4 bases and 5 bases, with 5 bases remaining between them. CDR3 length: 11 residues. Germline assignment: CDR1 MNHNY and CDR2 SVGAGI (reference sequence). The CDR3 loop reads CASSFGETQYF. CDR3 in DNA: TGTGCCAGCAGTTTCGGGGAGACCCAGTACTTC.

This rearrangement joins TRBV28 to TRBJ2-7; 14 bases match TRBD2. This CDR3 has 16 amino acids. V trimming: 8 bases; J trimming: 1 base; junction bases outside the gene matches: 7. Germline lookup yields CDR1 MDHEN and CDR2 SYDVKM. The CDR3 coding sequence is TGTGCCAGCCTCTCGGGACTAGCGGGAGAGTCCTACGAGCAGTACTTC. Protein product: CASLSGLAGESYEQYF.

V gene TRBV20-1 combines with J gene TRBJ2-5, with D possibly matching TRBD2 (5 bases). The germline V gene encodes CDR1 DFQATT and CDR2 SNEGSKA (reference sequence). The germline V and J ends were trimmed by 4 bases and 5 bases, with 5 bases remaining between them. The CDR3 totals 10 residues. CDR3 nucleotide sequence: TGCAGTGCTATAGCGGAGACCCAGTACTTC. It is translated as CSAIAETQYF.

This chain uses TRBV11-2 with TRBJ1-1; no firm D call. The CDR3 has 15 residues. Trimming removed 0 bases at V and 0 bases at J, with 8 bases between. Germline lookup yields CDR1 SGHAT and CDR2 FQNNGV. The CDR3 protein is CASSLEFLMNTEAFF. In DNA form, the CDR3 reads TGTGCCAGCAGCTTAGAGTTCCTAATGAACACTGAAGCTTTCTTT.

The chain joins TRBV27 to TRBJ2-7; 9 bases line up with TRBD1. CDR1 and CDR2 from the germline V gene are MNHEY and SMNVEV (reference sequence). This CDR3 spans 15 amino acids. V lost 5 bases and J lost 4; bases outside the gene matches: 9. CDR3: CASSLQGAHGYEQYF. CDR3 nucleotides: TGTGCCAGCAGTCTACAGGGGGCCCATGGATACGAGCAGTACTTC.

This chain links TRBV28 with TRBJ1-5, with no clear D. The germline V gene encodes CDR1 MDHEN and CDR2 SYDVKM. CDR3 size: 13 residues. The V and J ends lost 8 bases and 0 bases respectively, with 8 bases between them. DNA for the CDR3: TGTGCCAGCGTGGGCTTTAGCAATCAGCCCCAGCATTTT. Its translation is CASVGFSNQPQHF.

The chain is built from TRBV14 and TRBJ1-6, with 8 nucleotides matching TRBD1. CDR1 is SGHDN and CDR2 is FVKESK in the germline V gene. The CDR3 spans 17 residues. V was clipped by 4 bases and J by 2 bases; unmatched bases: 7. CDR3 coding DNA: TGTGCCAGCAGCCTAAAACAGGGGGTCGCCTATAATTCACCCCTCCACTTT. Amino acid sequence: CASSLKQGVAYNSPLHF. The full variable domain, completed using reference TRBV14 and TRBJ1-6, is EAGVTQFPSHSVIEKGQTVTLRCDPISGHDNLYWYRRVMGKEIKFLLHFVKESKQDESGMPNNRFLAERTGGTYSTLKVQPAELEDSGVYFCASSLKQGVAYNSPLHFGNGTRLTVT.

This rearrangement joins TRBV25-1 to TRBJ2-3; no firm D call. CDR3 length: 14 amino acids. The germline V gene has CDR1 MGHDK and CDR2 SYGVNS. V was pared by 3 bases and J by 1 base, with 8 bases between. The CDR3 protein is CASSDTAGTDTQYF. CDR3 coding DNA: TGTGCCAGCAGTGACACAGCCGGCACAGATACGCAGTATTTT.

V usage is TRBV6-5 and J usage is TRBJ1-1; no firm D call. Germline V lookup: CDR1 MNHEY, CDR2 SVGAGI. CDR3 size: 14 residues. The germline V and J ends were trimmed by 0 bases and 2 bases, with 7 bases remaining between them. The CDR3 region has the DNA TGTGCCAGCAGTTACTCGAGGGCAAACACTGAAGCTTTCTTT. This translates into CASSYSRANTEAFF.

The rearrangement uses TRBV5-1 and TRBJ1-2; 7 nucleotides match TRBD1. This CDR3 is built from 16 residues. Germline CDR1 reads SGHRS; CDR2 reads YFSETQ. V lost 4 bases and J lost 6; bases outside the gene matches: 15. The chain's CDR3 is CASSRERDSQGDGYTF. The DNA of the CDR3 is TGCGCCAGCAGCCGAGAAAGGGACTCCCAGGGGGATGGCTACACCTTC.

The rearrangement links TRBV25-1 to TRBJ1-1; 9 bases map to TRBD1. V trimming: 7 bases; J trimming: 8 bases; junction bases outside the gene matches: 14. This CDR3 has 15 amino acids. Looked up from germline, CDR1 is MGHDK and CDR2 is SYGVNS. This CDR3 reads CASTPGGTGPWEAFF. The CDR3 bases are TGTGCCAGCACCCCCGGTGGGACAGGGCCGTGGGAAGCTTTCTTT.

The J gene is TRBJ2-3, the V gene TRBV27, with 7 nucleotides matching TRBD1. Germline V gives CDR1 MNHEY, CDR2 SMNVEV (reference sequence). V trimming: 4 bases; J trimming: 3 bases; junction bases outside the gene matches: 13. The CDR3 is 17 amino acids. Here the CDR3 DNA reads TGTGCCAGCAGTTCACTATTTGGGACAGCCATTACAGATACGCAGTATTTT. It specifies CASSSLFGTAITDTQYF.

J is TRBJ1-2 and V is TRBV5-4; 7 positions match TRBD1. The CDR3 length is 15 residues. Germline CDR1 reads SGHNT; CDR2 reads YYREEE (reference sequence). With V trimmed by 3 bases and J by 0 bases, 5 bases remained unmatched. Written as DNA, the CDR3 is TGTGCCAGCAGCTCACGGACAGGAGCTAACTATGGCTACACCTTC. This translates into CASSSRTGANYGYTF.